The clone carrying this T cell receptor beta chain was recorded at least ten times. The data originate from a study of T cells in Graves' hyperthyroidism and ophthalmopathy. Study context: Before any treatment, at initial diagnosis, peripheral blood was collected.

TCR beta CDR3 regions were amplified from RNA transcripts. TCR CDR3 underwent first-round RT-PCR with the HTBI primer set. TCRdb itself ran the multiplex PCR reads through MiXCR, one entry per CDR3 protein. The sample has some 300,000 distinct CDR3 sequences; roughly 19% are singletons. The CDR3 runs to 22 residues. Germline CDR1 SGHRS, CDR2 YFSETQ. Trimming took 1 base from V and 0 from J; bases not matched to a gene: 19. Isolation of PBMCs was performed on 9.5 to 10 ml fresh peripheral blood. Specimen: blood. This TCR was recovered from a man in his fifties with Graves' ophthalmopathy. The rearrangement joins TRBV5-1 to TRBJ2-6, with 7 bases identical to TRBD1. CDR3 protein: CASSLSSPLPGQRFSGANVLTF. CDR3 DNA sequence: TGCGCCAGCAGCTTGTCGTCCCCCCTCCCGGGACAGCGATTCTCTGGGGCCAACGTCCTGACTTTC.